The 20 T cell receptor beta chains presented below share a single source sample, sequenced in a study of blood T cell repertoires in COVID-19. Generated by immunoSEQ multiplex PCR, the TCRdb table keeps only in-frame clones and is missing some. The table has fewer than 150,000 clones, 84% seen once. The sample taken for sequencing was peripheral blood. Receptors were obtained from a woman aged 40 to 50 with acute or convalescent COVID-19.

The V and J genes are TRBV3-1 (or the pseudogene TRBV3-2) and TRBJ1-5; D call uncertain. The CDR3 has 13 amino acids. V was clipped by 3 bases and J by 5 bases, with 8 bases between them. From germline, CDR1 is LGHDT and CDR2 YNNKEL (reference sequence). The CDR3 protein is CASSQRLDQPQHF. For the CDR3, the DNA is TGTGCCAGCAGCCAGAGGTTAGATCAGCCCCAGCATTTT.

As concerns this clone: The same CDR3 is also encoded by other DNA sequences in this sample. The gene calls are TRBV12-3 or TRBV12-4 and TRBJ1-5; tentative D call: TRBD1 (5 bases). The V end lost 3 bases, the J end lost 4 bases, and 7 bases lay between the germline ends. The CDR3 loop spans 13 amino acids. The CDR3 region is CASSFQGNQPQHF. The DNA of the CDR3 is TGTGCCAGCAGTTTTCAGGGAAATCAGCCCCAGCATTTT.

V gene TRBV7-9 combines with J gene TRBJ1-2; D unresolved. CDR1 is SEHNR, CDR2 FQNEAQ, per germline (reference sequence). The CDR3 is 12 amino acids. V was shortened by 6 bases and J by 5 bases, with 10 bases between the two germline ends. The CDR3 bases are TGTGCCAGCAGTCCACAGAATTATGGCTACACCTTC. It specifies CASSPQNYGYTF.

The J gene is TRBJ2-2, the V gene TRBV5-1, with 7 bases matching TRBD2. The CDR3 sequence is 16 residues long. Trimming removed 4 bases from V and 2 bases from J; junction bases left unmatched: 8. Germline assignment: CDR1 SGHRS and CDR2 YFSETQ. The CDR3: CASSGAGRINTGELFF. DNA for the CDR3: TGCGCCAGCAGCGGAGCGGGACGAATCAACACCGGGGAGCTGTTTTTT.

This clone is a singleton in its sample. The chain couples TRBV2 to TRBJ2-1, with 9 bases that match TRBD2. The CDR3 extends over 12 amino acids. Germline V lookup: CDR1 SNHLY, CDR2 FYNNEI. Germline trimming cut 9 bases from V and 5 bases from J; bases unmatched to any gene: 2. CDR3 sequence reads: CARGLAHNEQFF. As DNA, the CDR3 is TGTGCCAGGGGACTAGCACACAATGAGCAGTTCTTC.

This sequence joins TRBV2 and TRBJ2-1, with D perhaps TRBD2 (5 bases). The CDR3 contains 15 residues. Germline-derived CDR1 and CDR2 are SNHLY and FYNNEI. V lost 1 base to trimming and J lost 6 bases, with 13 bases between them. The CDR3 spells CASSEVRTWANEQFF. The DNA for the CDR3 is TGTGCCAGCAGTGAAGTACGGACTTGGGCCAATGAGCAGTTCTTC. Full variable domain (missing parts from reference TRBV2 and TRBJ2-1): EPEVTQTPSHQVTQMGQEVILRCVPISNHLYFYWYRQILGQKVEFLVSFYNNEISEKSEIFDDQFSVERPDGSNFTLKIRSTKLEDSAMYFCASSEVRTWANEQFFGPGTRLTVL.

This chain uses TRBV6-2 or TRBV6-3 with TRBJ2-2; D unresolved. V was shortened by 1 base and J by 6 bases, with 6 bases between the two germline ends. The CDR3 sequence is 13 residues long. The germline V gene has CDR1 MNHEY and CDR2 SVGEGT. In DNA form, the CDR3 reads TGTGCCAGCAGTTACTTCGGGTCCGGGGAGCTGTTTTTT. It is translated as CASSYFGSGELFF.

This clone was seen just once. The rearrangement uses TRBV23-1 and TRBJ2-7; tentative D call: TRBD1 (5 bases). TRBV23-1 is treated as an ORF (open reading frame) with a function not yet certain. V was trimmed by 6 bases and J by 9 bases, leaving 15 bases between them. The CDR3 is 12 amino acids. CDR3 residues: CASSLRRRVQYF. The CDR3 DNA sequence: TGCGCCAGCAGCCTACGCCGCAGGGTGCAGTACTTC.

The genes are TRBV6-1 and TRBJ1-5; D not resolved. Trimming took 3 bases from V and 1 from J, leaving 7 bases between them. Germline CDR1 reads MNHNS; CDR2 reads SASEGT. The CDR3 is 14 amino acids. The chain's CDR3 is CASSDPRSNQPQHF. CDR3 coding DNA: TGTGCCAGCAGTGATCCGAGGAGCAATCAGCCCCAGCATTTT.

V and J are TRBV12-3 or TRBV12-4 and TRBJ2-7; D call uncertain. V gave up 5 bases and J gave up 0 bases, with 8 bases separating them. The CDR3 extends over 13 amino acids. The chain's CDR3 is CASSHSGSYEQYF. The CDR3 coding sequence is TGTGCCAGCAGTCACTCCGGCTCCTACGAGCAGTACTTC.

The chain has TRBV5-1 and TRBJ1-1; 8 nucleotides line up with TRBD1. The CDR3 spans 14 residues. The J segment lost 1 base and the V segment lost 4 bases, leaving 3 bases of the junction unmatched. The V gene's germline CDR1 is SGHRS and CDR2 YFSETQ. The CDR3 DNA is TGCGCCAGCAGCATACAGGGGGGGAACACTGAAGCTTTCTTT. It encodes CASSIQGGNTEAFF.

In nucleotides, the CDR3 is TGTGCCAGCAGCGTAGGGACTAGCACAGATACGCAGTATTTT. Protein: CASSVGTSTDTQYF. This chain links TRBV9 with TRBJ2-3; tentatively, D is TRBD2 (5 bases). This CDR3 spans 14 amino acids. The V and J ends lost 0 bases and 0 bases respectively, with 5 bases between them. Germline assignment: CDR1 SGDLS and CDR2 YYNGEE.

V is TRBV6-2 or TRBV6-3 and J is TRBJ1-5; 7 nucleotides line up with TRBD1. With V trimmed by 5 bases and J by 1 base, 8 bases remained unmatched. The germline V gene has CDR1 MNHEY and CDR2 SVGEGT. There are 16 residues in the CDR3. The CDR3 is CASSNTGQKSNQPQHF. Written as DNA, the CDR3 is TGTGCCAGCAGTAACACGGGACAGAAAAGCAATCAGCCCCAGCATTTT.

V and J are TRBV4-3 and TRBJ2-1, with D possibly TRBD2 on 5 matching bases. CDR3 size: 13 residues. Deletions cut 0 bases from V and 5 bases from J, with 5 bases between. CDR1 is LGHNA and CDR2 is YSLEER in the germline V gene. This chain's CDR3 is CASSQEADNEQFF. The CDR3 DNA is TGCGCCAGCAGCCAAGAAGCGGACAATGAGCAGTTCTTC.

Here the CDR3 DNA reads TGTGCCAGCAGCCAGCAGACAGGGATGACGCTCGGTGAAGCTTTCTTT. It yields the protein CASSQQTGMTLGEAFF. The chain couples TRBV7-2 to TRBJ1-1; TRBD1 aligns across 7 bases. The ends lost 5 bases at V and 7 bases at J; junction bases unmatched: 16. The CDR3 is 16 amino acids. CDR1 and CDR2 from the germline V gene are SGHTA and FQGNSA.

The rearrangement joins TRBV9 to TRBJ2-5, with 7 bases lining up with TRBD1. Per the germline V gene, CDR1 is SGDLS and CDR2 is YYNGEE. The V segment lost 0 bases and the J segment 1 base; nucleotides outside the gene matches: 12. The CDR3 consists of 18 residues. CDR3 bases: TGTGCCAGCAGCGTAGCTACCGGGTGGGCAGGGGGCCAAGAGACCCAGTACTTC. It codes for CASSVATGWAGGQETQYF.

V is TRBV4-1 and J is TRBJ2-2, with 11 bases that match TRBD2. The germline gives CDR1 MGHRA, CDR2 YSYEKL. CDR3 length: 17 amino acids. V dropped 0 bases and J dropped 1; count of bases not matched to a gene: 1. In nucleotides, the CDR3 is TGCGCCAGCAGCCAAGAAACTAGCGGGGGGAACACCGGGGAGCTGTTTTTT. It encodes CASSQETSGGNTGELFF.

The table lists this clone with many counts. The chain carries TRBV7-2 and TRBJ1-3; 7 nucleotides agree with TRBD1. The germline V gene has CDR1 SGHTA and CDR2 FQGNSA. The J segment lost 0 bases and the V segment lost 5 bases, leaving 7 bases of the junction unmatched. CDR3 length: 16 residues. For the CDR3, the DNA is TGTGCCAGCAGCAGGGAGACAGGGCTCTCTGGAAACACCATATATTTT. Translated: CASSRETGLSGNTIYF. The variable domain in full, with the rest retrieved from reference TRBV7-2 and TRBJ1-3, is GAGVSQSPSNKVTEKGKDVELRCDPISGHTALYWYRQSLGQGLEFLIYFQGNSAPDKSGLPSDRFSAERTGGSVSTLTIQRTQQEDSAVYLCASSRETGLSGNTIYFGEGSWLTVV.

This clone was detected once. The rearrangement links TRBV9 to TRBJ2-2, with TRBD1 identical over 7 bases. V dropped 0 bases and J dropped 4; count of bases not matched to a gene: 9. The CDR3 runs 17 residues. CDR1 and CDR2 (germline): SGDLS, YYNGEE. In DNA form, the CDR3 reads TGTGCCAGCAGCGTAGAGAGGGTTACAGGGGCCACCGGGGAGCTGTTTTTT. This translates into CASSVERVTGATGELFF.

The rearrangement links TRBV5-6 to TRBJ1-2; TRBD1 matches at 7 bases. The CDR3 totals 12 residues. CDR1 is SGHDT, CDR2 YYEEEE, per germline. V was pared by 2 bases and J by 5 bases, with 0 bases of the junction left unmatched. The CDR3 nucleotides are TGTGCCAGCAGCTTACAGGGGTATGGCTACACCTTC. As protein: CASSLQGYGYTF.